This T cell receptor (beta chain) was obtained from a study of blood T cell repertoires in COVID-19. About the research overall: Acute-phase and convalescent COVID-19 samples originated in the United States, Italy and Spain. From T cells, B-cell-depleted T cells, or PBMCs came the material, which was cDNA or gDNA.

TCRdb's table, derived via immunoSEQ multiplex PCR, lists solely in-frame clones and lacks some. The sample includes about 23,000 clones, roughly 83% of them seen just once. The table lists this clone with a count of one. Trimming left V 8 bases short and J 1 base short, with 12 bases between. Per the germline V gene, CDR1 is KGHSH and CDR2 is LQKENI. The CDR3 is 14 amino acids. Material for sequencing was peripheral blood. The sequence derives from a man between 70 and 80 years old with acute or convalescent COVID-19. The chain recombines TRBV18 with TRBJ2-1; D gene unclear. The CDR3 is CASAPLGSYNEQFF. The CDR3 DNA follows: TGTGCCAGCGCCCCCCTCGGGTCCTACAATGAGCAGTTCTTC.